This T cell receptor beta chain was recovered during a study of blood T cell repertoires in COVID-19. Germline CDR1 and CDR2: SGHTA and FQGNSA. V was clipped by 6 bases and J by 1 base, with 15 bases between them. The CDR3 is 16 residues long. Adults between roughly 18 and 95 years of age took part from some 25 US areas. Donors in Cohort 3 who had recovered were those with two negative PCRs, healthcare professional clearance, or resolution of their symptoms. Only in-frame clones appear in the TCRdb table, and some are missing; sequencing was by immunoSEQ multiplex PCR. The sample shows about 130,000 clones, roughly 87% of them seen only once.

This chain links TRBV7-2 with TRBJ2-2, with a tentative D call TRBD2 (6 bases). The sample was PBMCs or T cells enriched from blood (not recorded which). This TCR was recovered from a man aged 25-45 years who had recovered from COVID-19. The CDR3: CASRGGGSQNTGELFF. Written as DNA, the CDR3 is TGTGCCAGCAGGGGGGGAGGCAGCCAGAACACCGGGGAGCTGTTTTTT.